The rows below give T cell receptor beta chains drawn from one sample of a study of blood T cell repertoires in COVID-19. The method was immunoSEQ multiplex PCR; TCRdb's version includes in-frame clones alone and lacks a portion of them. The profile covers roughly 150,000 clones, with about 87% appearing a single time and just over 2.5% taken by the ten largest. The sequenced sample was peripheral blood. These receptors came from a woman older than 75 with COVID-19, enrolled during active disease. Both conserved end residues are part of each CDR3. Each record gives: clone size, V gene, CDR3 protein. Where a row states a size, it is once, few, many or the class of an expanded clone; other rows omit it.

size: .; V: TRBV28; CDR3: CASSATLRGADTQYF
size: .; V: TRBV28; CDR3: CAGATGWQPQHF
size: .; V: TRBV5-1; CDR3: CASSDLAGGNNEQFF
size: .; V: TRBV28; CDR3: CASLTIERGELFF
size: .; V: TRBV18; CDR3: CASSPRESGDTGELFF
size: .; V: TRBV2; CDR3: CASRPLTAGGGYTF
size: once; V: TRBV19; CDR3: CASRSRGGSSTDTQYF
size: once; V: TRBV7-9; CDR3: CASSLTSGRSDTQYF
size: .; V: TRBV6-5; CDR3: CASSPLRQETQYF
size: .; V: TRBV7-3; CDR3: CASSLGGLEFGDTQYF
size: .; V: TRBV7-2; CDR3: CASSPMDLAGYEQYF
size: .; V: TRBV14; CDR3: CASSHGGFGNTIYF
size: .; V: TRBV11-2; CDR3: CASSTTSLQFF
size: .; V: TRBV11-2; CDR3: CASSLVDGGTEAFF
size: .; V: TRBV6-2/TRBV6-3; CDR3: CASSYASRGRNQPQHF
size: .; V: TRBV7-8; CDR3: CASSLETGGLNTEAFF
size: .; V: TRBV5-4; CDR3: CASREDSRSYEQYF
size: .; V: TRBV5-6; CDR3: CASSLLLGGDQPQHF
size: .; V: TRBV24-1; CDR3: CATSDPGTGSGPQHF
size: .; V: TRBV27; CDR3: CASSEYSGTRGNEQFF
size: once; V: TRBV10-3; CDR3: CTASGSGNTGELFF
size: .; V: TRBV13; CDR3: CASSLEGQGAMNEQFF
size: once; V: TRBV12-3/TRBV12-4; CDR3: CASSSGGYEQYF
size: .; V: TRBV5-1; CDR3: CASSRGGPEAFF